Given below is one T cell receptor beta chain in context. This clone was seen once. Its antigen remains unidentified. No base quality information exists; no much larger clone differs at one position. Trimming takes 2 bases from V and 3 bases from J, and the germline ends sit 8 bases apart. Sequences GTSNPN (CDR1) and SVGIG (CDR2) are obtained from the germline V gene (reference sequence). The CDR3 runs 13 amino acids, cysteine and phenylalanine included. Of the read, only the CDR3 DNA is kept; its 39 bases are in frame from base 1. TCRbeta CDR3 regions were amplified from genomic DNA by means of the immunoSEQ Assay, a bias-controlled multiplex PCR. On the study's bioinformatics: The number of nucleated cells in each sample was estimated from the amplification of reference gene primers within the assay. To quantify the absolute abundance of each unique TCRbeta CDR3 rearrangement, sequence reads were collapsed and filtered. For each sample, productive Simpson clonality was calculated by taking the square root of Simpson's diversity index across productive rearrangements. TCRdb retrieved this table from immuneACCESS and kept in-frame rearrangements only. Not all clones are present; in checked studies, unresolved V genes account for under half, and no reason is known for the remainder. D and trimming were read from the DNA, whereas the V and J calls and clone size are those reported in that table. The sample contains 200,000 to 300,000 clones, around 88% of them found a single time. The leading ten clones occupy more than 2% of the sample.

In the prospective study, participants were roughly 18 to 100 years old, resided in around 25 geographic areas of the United States, and were enrolled through a virtual design. In the prospective study, participants were assigned to cohorts based on the clinical history participants reported in a screening survey and a study questionnaire. ImmuneRACE Cohort 3 recovered participants were defined by two consecutive negative NP/OP PCR tests, healthcare professional clearance, or symptom resolution. Each participant in the prospective study had whole blood, serum and a nasopharyngeal or oropharyngeal swab collected by mobile phlebotomists. Additional blood draws and questionnaires over an approximately two-month period could optionally be provided by prospective study participants. Prospective study blood samples were shipped either frozen or at room temperature before DNA extraction. The data originate from a study of blood T cell repertoires in COVID-19 (TCRdb year 2020). As for the study more broadly: Collaborator samples came from the United States, Italy and Spain and covered acute and convalescent phases of COVID-19. HLA class I and class II types, where available, came from metadata supplied by the sample provider rather than from assay-based typing. A freely available public database, intended as a resource for researchers studying the immune response to SARS-CoV-2, is where the repertoires were released. Deeply sampled blood TCRbeta repertoires from subjects exposed to, actively infected with, or recovered from COVID-19 were included in the dataset. The material from the prospective study consisted of cDNA or gDNA derived from T cells, B-cell-depleted T cells, or PBMCs. The samples were drawn from the first 160 participants of the ongoing ImmuneRACE study and from 1,254 subjects provided by 6 global collaborators. Sample metadata almost always included a de-identified subject ID, COVID-19 status, age in years and sex. Broad study findings and their caveats: The amount of clinical and demographic metadata varied by source and participant and was provided uncurated.

Sequencing was done on a sample of PBMCs or T cells enriched from blood (not recorded which). This sequence was found in a woman aged 45-59 years who had recovered from COVID-19. The chain links TRBV30 with TRBJ1-5; TRBD1 is possibly the D segment (5 matching bases). Here is the DNA: TGTGCCTGGAGTCGGGGGGTCAATCAGCCCCAGCATTTT. This codes for CAWSRGVNQPQHF.